The 13 T cell receptor beta chains given below trace back to one sample, sequenced in a study of cytomegalovirus exposure and HLA in healthy donors. In the PCR, 60 Vbeta and 13 Jbeta primers were used. Method: immunoSEQ multiplex PCR; TCRdb's copy keeps in-frame clones and lacks some. The table shows over 75,000 clones, with just over 65% occurring only once. Source material: PBMCs. The receptors originated from a man aged 25-45 years in good health and CMV-seronegative.

The rearrangement joins TRBV7-9 to TRBJ2-1; D is perhaps TRBD2 (6 bases). The CDR3 is made up of 18 amino acids. Trimming left V 2 bases short and J 4 bases short, with 21 bases between. In germline, CDR1 is SEHNR, CDR2 FQNEAQ (reference sequence). CDR3 coding DNA: TGTGCCAGCAGCTTAATCGGTTGGGGGACGGAGGGTTACAATGAGCAGTTCTTC. Translation gives CASSLIGWGTEGYNEQFF.

The chain uses TRBV11-2 and TRBJ1-3; D uncertain. The germline CDR1 and CDR2 sequences are SGHAT and FQNNGV. V was pared by 1 base and J by 2 bases, with 9 bases between. The CDR3 runs to 15 residues. Written as DNA, the CDR3 is TGTGCCAGCAGCTTAGCCTTCACAGCTGGAAACACCATATATTTT. This gives the protein CASSLAFTAGNTIYF.

The sample holds a few counts of this clone. The chain carries TRBV29-1 and TRBJ2-5; 14 positions agree with TRBD2. This CDR3 comprises 13 residues. Per the germline V gene, CDR1 is SQVTM and CDR2 is ANQGSEA. The trim removed 7 bases at V and 7 bases at J, leaving 5 bases unmatched. The CDR3 nucleotides read TGCAGCGGGGGACTAGCGGGAGTGGGGACCCAGTACTTC. Its protein product is CSGGLAGVGTQYF.

The CDR3 loop reads CASSLADRELGGYTF. The CDR3, as DNA: TGTGCCAGCAGCTTGGCCGACAGGGAGTTGGGGGGCTACACCTTC. The rearrangement uses TRBV5-4 and TRBJ1-2; 7 bases fit TRBD1. The CDR3 contains 15 residues. CDR1 SGHNT and CDR2 YYREEE come from the germline V gene (reference sequence). Germline trimming cut 0 bases from V and 8 bases from J; bases unmatched to any gene: 10.

This clone occurred a few times. V usage is TRBV29-1 and J usage is TRBJ1-1, with 8 bases aligning to TRBD1. Germline V gives CDR1 SQVTM, CDR2 ANQGSEA. The V segment lost 5 bases and the J segment 7 bases; nucleotides outside the gene matches: 6. CDR3 length: 12 residues. In DNA form, the CDR3 reads TGCAGCGTTTTACAGGGGGTTTTTGAAGCTTTCTTT. This translates into CSVLQGVFEAFF.

The rearrangement links TRBV7-6 to TRBJ2-5; D is uncertain. The CDR3 consists of 15 residues. Trimming removed 0 bases from V and 1 base from J, with 9 bases in between. Germline loops: CDR1 SGHVS, CDR2 FNYEAQ. In nucleotides, the CDR3 is TGTGCCAGCAGCTTAGCGTTTTCCGGCCAAGAGACCCAGTACTTC. Residues: CASSLAFSGQETQYF.

The genes are TRBV5-1 and TRBJ1-2; a possible D gene is TRBD1 (5 bases). With 0 bases removed from V and 3 bases from J, the gap between germline ends came to 18 bases. CDR3 length: 17 residues. Per the germline V gene, CDR1 is SGHRS and CDR2 is YFSETQ. For the CDR3, the DNA is TGCGCCAGCAGCTTGGACGGGGGACGGCTTCCCTACTATGGCTACACCTTC. It is translated as CASSLDGGRLPYYGYTF. The whole variable domain, filled in from reference TRBV5-1 and TRBJ1-2, reads KAGVTQTPRYLIKTRGQQVTLSCSPISGHRSVSWYQQTPGQGLQFLFEYFSETQRNKGNFPGRFSGRQFSNSRSEMNVSTLELGDSALYLCASSLDGGRLPYYGYTFGSGTRLTVV.

The chain joins TRBV4-2 to TRBJ1-4; D remains ambiguous. The CDR3 sequence is 12 residues long. CDR1 and CDR2 from the germline V gene are LGHNA and YNFKEQ. Between the trimmed V and J ends, which lost 0 bases and 16 bases, there was a span of 12 bases. The CDR3 bases are TGTGCCAGCAGCCAAGATGCAGGTATCCAGTTTTTT. It yields the protein CASSQDAGIQFF.

This clone was seen only a few times. At one of its ends the junction is not consistent with the germline gene, which may arise from a read error. The chain employs TRBV4-3 and TRBJ1-2, with D tentatively TRBD1 (5 bases). The CDR3 extends over 13 amino acids. Per the germline V gene, CDR1 is LGHNA and CDR2 is YSLEER. The CDR3 protein is CASSQAAGREGYF. The CDR3 DNA follows: TGCGCCAGCAGCCAAGCCGCCGGCAGGGAGGGTTACTTC.

J is TRBJ1-1 and V is TRBV5-4; D remains unclear. The V gene's germline CDR1 is SGHNT and CDR2 YYREEE (reference sequence). Deletions cut 1 base from V and 1 base from J, with 5 bases between. CDR3 length: 13 amino acids. Written as DNA, the CDR3 is TGTGCCAGCAGCTTGACCGGGAACACTGAAGCTTTCTTT. Amino acids: CASSLTGNTEAFF. The full variable domain, completed using reference TRBV5-4 and TRBJ1-1, is ETGVTQSPTHLIKTRGQQVTLRCSSQSGHNTVSWYQQALGQGPQFIFQYYREEENGRGNFPPRFSGLQFPNYSSELNVNALELDDSALYLCASSLTGNTEAFFGQGTRLTVV.

The gene calls are TRBV14 and TRBJ2-3; perhaps TRBD2 as D (5 bases). Germline V lookup: CDR1 SGHDN, CDR2 FVKESK. This CDR3 is 16 amino acids long. The V end lost 4 bases, the J end lost 2 bases, and 16 bases lay between the germline ends. The CDR3 reads CASSPFGGSLTDTQYF. CDR3 nucleotide sequence: TGTGCCAGCAGCCCTTTTGGTGGGAGCCTCACAGATACGCAGTATTTT. Combining the CDR3 with reference TRBV14 and TRBJ2-3 gives the whole variable domain EAGVTQFPSHSVIEKGQTVTLRCDPISGHDNLYWYRRVMGKEIKFLLHFVKESKQDESGMPNNRFLAERTGGTYSTLKVQPAELEDSGVYFCASSPFGGSLTDTQYFGPGTRLTVL.

This chain links TRBV4-2 with TRBJ1-1; D is possibly TRBD1 (6 bases). Germline lookup yields CDR1 LGHNA and CDR2 YNFKEQ. This CDR3 spans 13 amino acids. The V gene lost 5 bases and the J gene lost 3 bases, with 10 bases spanning the gap. Written as DNA, the CDR3 is TGTGCCAGCAGCGCCCACAGGGACACTGAAGCTTTCTTT. It is translated as CASSAHRDTEAFF.

The V call is TRBV28, the J call TRBJ1-4; 9 nucleotides align to TRBD1. The CDR3 spans 13 residues. Germline trimming cut 5 bases from V and 8 bases from J; bases unmatched to any gene: 3. Germline CDR1 MDHEN, CDR2 SYDVKM. CDR3 sequence (DNA): TGTGCCAGCAGTCCCGGGACAGGGGAAAAACTGTTTTTT. Encoded protein: CASSPGTGEKLFF.